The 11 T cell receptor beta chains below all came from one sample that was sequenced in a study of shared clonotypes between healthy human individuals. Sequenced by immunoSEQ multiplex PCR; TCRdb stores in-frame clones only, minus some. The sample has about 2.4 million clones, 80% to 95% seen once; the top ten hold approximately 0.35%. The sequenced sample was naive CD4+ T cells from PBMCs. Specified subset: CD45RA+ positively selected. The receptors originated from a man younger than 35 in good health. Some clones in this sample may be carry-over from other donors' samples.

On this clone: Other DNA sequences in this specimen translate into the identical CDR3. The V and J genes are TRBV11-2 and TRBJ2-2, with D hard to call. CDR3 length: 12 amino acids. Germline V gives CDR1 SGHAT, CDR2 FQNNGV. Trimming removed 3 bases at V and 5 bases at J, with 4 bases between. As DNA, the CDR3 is TGTGCCAGCAGCTTTAGTACCGGGGAGCTGTTTTTT. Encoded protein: CASSFSTGELFF.

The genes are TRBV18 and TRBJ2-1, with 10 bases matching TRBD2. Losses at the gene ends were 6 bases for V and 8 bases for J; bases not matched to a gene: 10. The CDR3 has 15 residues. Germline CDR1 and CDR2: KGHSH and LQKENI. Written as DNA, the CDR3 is TGTGCCAGCTCGTACCTAGCGGGAGAACGAGATGAGCAGTTCTTC. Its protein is CASSYLAGERDEQFF.

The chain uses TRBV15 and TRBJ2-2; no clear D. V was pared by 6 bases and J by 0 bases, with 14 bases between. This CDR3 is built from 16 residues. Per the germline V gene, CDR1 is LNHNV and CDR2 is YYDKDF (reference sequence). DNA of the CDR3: TGTGCCACCAGGGAGCGAGTCTACGCGAACACCGGGGAGCTGTTTTTT. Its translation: CATRERVYANTGELFF.

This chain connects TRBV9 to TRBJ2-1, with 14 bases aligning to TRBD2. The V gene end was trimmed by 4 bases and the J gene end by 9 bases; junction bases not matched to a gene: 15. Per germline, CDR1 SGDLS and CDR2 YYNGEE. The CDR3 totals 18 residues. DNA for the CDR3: TGTGCCAGCAGCCCGGGACTAGCGGGAGCTGGGCTATACGGTGAGCAGTTCTTC. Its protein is CASSPGLAGAGLYGEQFF.

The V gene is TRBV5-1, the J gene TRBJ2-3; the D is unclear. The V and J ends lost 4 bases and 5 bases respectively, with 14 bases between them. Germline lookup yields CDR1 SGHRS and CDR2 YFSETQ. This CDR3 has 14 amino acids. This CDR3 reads CASSPPLTGDTQYF. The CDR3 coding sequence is TGCGCCAGCAGCCCACCGTTGACGGGAGATACGCAGTATTTT. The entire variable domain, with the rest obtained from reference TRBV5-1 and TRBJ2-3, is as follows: KAGVTQTPRYLIKTRGQQVTLSCSPISGHRSVSWYQQTPGQGLQFLFEYFSETQRNKGNFPGRFSGRQFSNSRSEMNVSTLELGDSALYLCASSPPLTGDTQYFGPGTRLTVL.

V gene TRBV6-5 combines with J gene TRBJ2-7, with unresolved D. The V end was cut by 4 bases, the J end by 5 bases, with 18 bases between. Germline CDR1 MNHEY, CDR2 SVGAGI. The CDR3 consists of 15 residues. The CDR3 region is CASSSTAVSTNEQYF. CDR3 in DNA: TGTGCCAGCAGTTCGACGGCCGTTTCCACCAACGAGCAGTACTTC.

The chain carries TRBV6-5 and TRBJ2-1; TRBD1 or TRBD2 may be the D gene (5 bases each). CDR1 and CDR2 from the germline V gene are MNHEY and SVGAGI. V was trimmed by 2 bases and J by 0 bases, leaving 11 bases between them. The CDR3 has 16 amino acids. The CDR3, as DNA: TGTGCCAGCAGTTACAGGGCAGGGAGCTCCTACAATGAGCAGTTCTTC. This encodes CASSYRAGSSYNEQFF.

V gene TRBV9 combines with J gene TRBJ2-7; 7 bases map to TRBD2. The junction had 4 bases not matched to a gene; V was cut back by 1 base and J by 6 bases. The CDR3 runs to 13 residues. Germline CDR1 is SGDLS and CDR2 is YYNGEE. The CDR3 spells CASSVNSGGEQYF. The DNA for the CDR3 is TGTGCCAGCAGCGTAAATTCGGGGGGCGAGCAGTACTTC.

CDR3 amino acids: CSALGGAGQSYEQYF. The CDR3 nucleotides are TGCAGCGCCTTAGGGGGAGCGGGACAATCATACGAGCAGTACTTC. The V gene is TRBV29-1, the J gene TRBJ2-7; tentatively, D is TRBD2 (7 bases). Deletions cut 7 bases from V and 4 bases from J, with 23 bases between. Germline V gene data show CDR1 as SQVTM and CDR2 as ANQGSEA. The CDR3 extends over 15 amino acids.

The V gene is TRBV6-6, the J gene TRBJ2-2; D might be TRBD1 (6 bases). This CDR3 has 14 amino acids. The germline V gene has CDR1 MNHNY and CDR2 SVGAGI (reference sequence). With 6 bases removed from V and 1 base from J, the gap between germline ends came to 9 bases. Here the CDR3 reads CASRSRGNTGELFF. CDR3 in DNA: TGTGCCAGCAGATCCAGGGGGAACACCGGGGAGCTGTTTTTT.

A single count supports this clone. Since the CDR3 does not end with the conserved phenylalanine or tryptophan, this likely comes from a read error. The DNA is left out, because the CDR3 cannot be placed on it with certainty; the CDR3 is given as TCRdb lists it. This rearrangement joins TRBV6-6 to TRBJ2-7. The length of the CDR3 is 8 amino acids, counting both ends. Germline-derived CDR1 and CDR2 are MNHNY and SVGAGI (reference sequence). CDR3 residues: CASSYLKG.